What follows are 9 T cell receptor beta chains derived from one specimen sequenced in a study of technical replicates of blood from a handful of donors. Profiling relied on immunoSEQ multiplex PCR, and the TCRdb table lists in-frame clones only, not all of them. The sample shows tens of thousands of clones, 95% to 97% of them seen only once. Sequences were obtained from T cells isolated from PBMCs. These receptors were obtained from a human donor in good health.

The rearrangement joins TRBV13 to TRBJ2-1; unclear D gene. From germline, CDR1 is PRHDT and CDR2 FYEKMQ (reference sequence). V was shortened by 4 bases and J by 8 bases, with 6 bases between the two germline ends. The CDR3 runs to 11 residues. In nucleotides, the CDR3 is TGTGCCAGCAGCTACAAGTATGAGCAGTTCTTC. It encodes CASSYKYEQFF. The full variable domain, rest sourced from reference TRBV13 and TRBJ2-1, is AAGVIQSPRHLIKEKRETATLKCYPIPRHDTVYWYQQGPGQDPQFLISFYEKMQSDKGSIPDRFSAQQFSDYHSELNMSSLELGDSALYFCASSYKYEQFFGPGTRLTVL.

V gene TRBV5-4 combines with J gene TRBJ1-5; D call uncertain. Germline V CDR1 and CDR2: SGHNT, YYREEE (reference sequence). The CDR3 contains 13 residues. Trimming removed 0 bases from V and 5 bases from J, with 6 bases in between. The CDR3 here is CASSLAGDQPQHF. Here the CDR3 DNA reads TGTGCCAGCAGCTTGGCCGGGGATCAGCCCCAGCATTTT.

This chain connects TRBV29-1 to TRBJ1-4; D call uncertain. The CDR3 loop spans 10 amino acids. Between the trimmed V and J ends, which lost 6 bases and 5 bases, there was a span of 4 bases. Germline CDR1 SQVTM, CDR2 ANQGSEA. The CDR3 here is CSVLNEKLFF. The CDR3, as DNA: TGCAGCGTCCTGAATGAAAAACTGTTTTTT.

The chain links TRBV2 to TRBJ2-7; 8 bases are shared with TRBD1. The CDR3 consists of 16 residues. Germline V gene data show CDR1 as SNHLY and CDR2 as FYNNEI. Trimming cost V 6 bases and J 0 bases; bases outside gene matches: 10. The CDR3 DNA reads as TGTGCCAGCAGGAGGAGGACAGGGTCTTCCTCCTACGAGCAGTACTTC. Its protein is CASRRRTGSSSYEQYF.

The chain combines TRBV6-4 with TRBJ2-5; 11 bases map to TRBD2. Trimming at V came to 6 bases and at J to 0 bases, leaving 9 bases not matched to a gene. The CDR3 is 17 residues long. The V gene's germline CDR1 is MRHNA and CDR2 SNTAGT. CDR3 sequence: CASSPGLAAWYQETQYF. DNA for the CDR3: TGTGCCAGCAGCCCGGGACTAGCGGCTTGGTACCAAGAGACCCAGTACTTC.

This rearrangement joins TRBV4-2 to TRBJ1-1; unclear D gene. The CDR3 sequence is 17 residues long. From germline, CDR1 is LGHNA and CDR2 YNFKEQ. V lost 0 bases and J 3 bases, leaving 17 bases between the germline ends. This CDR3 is CASSQDRGLSQDTEAFF. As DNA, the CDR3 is TGTGCCAGCAGCCAAGATCGTGGTTTGAGCCAGGACACTGAAGCTTTCTTT.

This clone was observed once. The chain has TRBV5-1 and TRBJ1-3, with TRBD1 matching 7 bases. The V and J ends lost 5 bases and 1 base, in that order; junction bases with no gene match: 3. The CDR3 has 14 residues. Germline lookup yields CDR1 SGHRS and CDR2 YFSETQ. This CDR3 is CASRVTGSGNTIYF. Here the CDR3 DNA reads TGCGCCAGCAGAGTGACAGGGTCTGGAAACACCATATATTTT.

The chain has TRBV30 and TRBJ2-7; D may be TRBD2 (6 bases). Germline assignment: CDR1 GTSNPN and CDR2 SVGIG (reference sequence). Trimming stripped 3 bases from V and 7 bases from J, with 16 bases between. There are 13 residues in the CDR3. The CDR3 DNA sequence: TGTGCCTGGAGGGCAGGGAGGCTCAGGGAGCAGTACTTC. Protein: CAWRAGRLREQYF.

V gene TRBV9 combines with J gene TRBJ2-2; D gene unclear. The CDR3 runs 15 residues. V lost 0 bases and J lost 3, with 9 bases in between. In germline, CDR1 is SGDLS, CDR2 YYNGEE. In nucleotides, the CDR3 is TGTGCCAGCAGCGTAGACCGACTTTACACCGGGGAGCTGTTTTTT. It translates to CASSVDRLYTGELFF. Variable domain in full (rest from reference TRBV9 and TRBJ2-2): DSGVTQTPKHLITATGQRVTLRCSPRSGDLSVYWYQQSLDQGLQFLIQYYNGEERAKGNILERFSAQQFPDLHSELNLSSLELGDSALYFCASSVDRLYTGELFFGEGSRLTVL.